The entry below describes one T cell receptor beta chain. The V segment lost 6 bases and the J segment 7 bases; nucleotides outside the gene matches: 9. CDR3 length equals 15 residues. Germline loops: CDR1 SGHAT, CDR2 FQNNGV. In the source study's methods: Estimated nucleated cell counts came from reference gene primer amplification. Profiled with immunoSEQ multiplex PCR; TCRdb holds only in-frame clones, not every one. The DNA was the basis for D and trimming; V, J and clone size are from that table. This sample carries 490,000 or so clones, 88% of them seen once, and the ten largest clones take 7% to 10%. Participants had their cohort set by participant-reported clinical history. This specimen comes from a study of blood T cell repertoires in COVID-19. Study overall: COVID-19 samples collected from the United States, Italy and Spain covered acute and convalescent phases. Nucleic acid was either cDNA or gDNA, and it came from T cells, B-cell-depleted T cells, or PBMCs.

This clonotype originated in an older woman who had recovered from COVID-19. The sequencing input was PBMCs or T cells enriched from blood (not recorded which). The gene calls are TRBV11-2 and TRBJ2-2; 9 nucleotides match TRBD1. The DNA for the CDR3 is TGTGCCAGCAGACGGACAGGGGCCGATCACGGGGAGCTGTTTTTT. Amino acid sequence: CASRRTGADHGELFF.